Here is one T cell receptor (beta chain) with its context. No cognate antigen has been identified for it. One base away there is no much larger clone; base qualities are not given. These data belong to a study of cytomegalovirus exposure and HLA in healthy donors (dated by TCRdb to about 2017). Broadly, across the study: An earlier analysis of several hundred of the donors reported approximately 300 Gb of sequence data and around 120 million unique TCR beta sequences obtained from around 170 million T cells. An early release covering roughly 600 HLA-typed donors comprised about 300 gigabases of sequencing data and around 86 million unique TCR sequences. Among the approximately 400 genotyped donors, under 90% belonged to the genetic ancestry cluster associated with self-reported Caucasian donors. The aim of the study was to test whether cataloging public T cell receptors could identify signatures of past pathogen exposure. The study used immunosequencing to profile the T cell repertoires of hundreds of subjects and linked those repertoires to cytomegalovirus serostatus. Besides the first cohort of hundreds of subjects, a separate validation cohort made up of over a hundred different subjects was used. To predict cytomegalovirus infection status, the study combined high-throughput TCR immunosequencing, statistical association of individual TCRs with disease status, and machine learning. A later analysis re-examined previously published TCR beta repertoires from hundreds of donors and added high-resolution HLA genotyping to investigate patterns of TCR occurrence. The later analysis used no new phenotypic data to find candidate immune exposures, relying instead on TCR beta sequences and their occurrence across donors. To decide whether each TCR beta V gene segment behaved as functional or pseudogenic, an earlier analysis of some 570 of the donors relied on high-throughput TCR beta sequencing. Donor age, sex, ethnicity and CMV serostatus were compiled alongside the repertoire data. A later genetic analysis used genome-wide SNP genotypes for about 65% of the 666 donors, treating that subset as a discovery cohort. All discovery cohort repertoires had been generated using a single sequencing platform. Both class I and class II loci were covered by HLA typing, at four-digit resolution. The number of typed donors differed by locus: about 620-640 for A, B, C, DRB1 and DQB1; 522 for DQA1; over 600 for DPA1; and 450 to 480 for DPB1. Several DR-DQ haplotypes were treated as single units for association and clustering because of strong linkage in the cohort. Among 398 genotyped donors of the cohort, an average of approximately 230,000 unique TCR beta nucleotide sequences were sequenced per donor, around 18% of them non-productive. The investigation overall reported the following: The sequencing pipeline was judged likely to have produced a cluster of highly shared sequence variants as a technical artifact. In the study, 150 to 200 TCR beta chains were listed as associated with cytomegalovirus. According to a later analysis, most CMV-associated TCR beta chains appeared to be HLA-restricted, and the HLA associations seemed to be driven largely by CMV exposure. Broadly in line with IMGT annotations, most TCR beta V segments showed up in productive rearrangements about 87% or about 30% of the time in an earlier analysis of under 700 of the donors. The classifier was reported to diagnose cytomegalovirus status with high specificity and sensitivity in both the original cohort and the validation cohort. Correlated functional status among segregating V segments might reflect linkage disequilibrium, but an unknown experimental factor could not be ruled out. Because some donors lacked HLA typing at each locus, the association tests relied only on the typed subset. A further reported finding was that TCR beta sequences accurately predicted the HLA-A and HLA-B alleles for most subjects in the first cohort. Across donors, most TCR sequences were observed very rarely, whereas some public TCRs were present in many individuals. In this cohort, only TCR beta chains were sequenced, and detectable features were limited by the absence of alpha or paired-chain data. Several of the top co-occurrence clusters appeared to be linked to parvovirus B19, influenza, CMV and Epstein-Barr virus, according to a later analysis. The earlier analysis of about 600 of the donors excluded about 16 rarely observed V segments, including chromosome 9 orphons, because counts were too low. A later genetic analysis reported fewer N-insertions in productive TCRs among donors in an Asian-associated ancestry cluster than the roughly 720-donor mean. In a later analysis, TCR association rates were found to vary across HLA loci, with the most associated TCRs seen for DRB1 alleles and the fewest for HLA-C alleles. In vitro tests confirmed that a few of the cytomegalovirus-associated TCR beta chains recognize cytomegalovirus antigens. Compared with equally common non-associated chains, HLA-associated TCR beta chains in a later analysis were more clonally expanded and had lower generation probabilities. Sequencing depth was assumed to be roughly uniform across donors in the presence/absence analyses, though that assumption may not hold. In a later genetic analysis, a missense DCLRE1C variant was associated with V-gene and J-gene trimming of TCR beta chains, and the association was replicated in an independent cohort. When HLA alleles, especially DR and DQ, strongly co-occurred, attributing TCR associations to individual alleles was difficult. At a false discovery rate of 0.05, a later analysis linked approximately 18,000 TCR beta sequences to specific HLA alleles. The 87-base-pair reads could not distinguish some IMGT-functional V segments, including TRBV6-2 and TRBV6-3, so those segments were excluded. It was suggested by the authors that the approach could potentially be generalized to other disease states and immunological phenotypes. CMV serostatus was the only immune exposure information available for the cohort.

Including the terminal cysteine and phenylalanine, the CDR3 comprises 14 residues. The retained sequence is limited to the CDR3, 42 bases, with the frame set at the first base. CDR1 and CDR2 are drawn from the germline V gene (reference sequence): MNHEY, SMNVEV. The trim is 6 bases for V and 6 bases for J, with a gap of 16 bases between the germline ends. Preparation of the library involved the immunoSEQ multiplex PCR assay. For the multiplex PCR, a mixture combining 60 forward primers for TCR Vbeta segments and 13 reverse primers for TCR Jbeta segments was used. A multiplex PCR assay on genomic DNA amplified the CDR3 region of rearranged TCR beta genes. The Illumina HiSeq System was used to sequence the amplified TCR beta libraries as 87-base-pair reads. The authors' pipeline ran thus. A later analysis tallied tens of millions of unique TCR beta chains across the 650 to 750 repertoires, and about 10 million of those chains were shared by two or more donors. Raw reads were error-corrected and collapsed into unique sequences by a nearest-neighbor algorithm in which closely related sequences were merged to remove PCR and sequencing errors. CDR3 sequences were aligned to IMGT reference sequences to assign V, D and J gene segments. For a sequence to be retained, a match of at least six nucleotides was required to both a V gene segment and a J gene segment. Rearrangements were called productive when the CDR3 lacked stop codons and stayed in frame with V and J; all others were non-productive. CDR3 was defined according to IMGT convention as the region running from the second conserved V-encoded cysteine to the conserved J-encoded phenylalanine. In an earlier analysis of some 550 of the donors, sequences lacking an unambiguous match to a single V gene segment were excluded. An earlier analysis of a few hundred of the donors called V segments functional above 56.7% productive rearrangements and segregating when the between-donor standard deviation exceeded 5%. A statistical classification framework was built to diagnose cytomegalovirus status from the catalog of TCR beta chain sequences. In a later analysis, TCR nucleotide sequences were compared against IMGT/GENE-DB human TR gene sequences so that V and J genes could be assigned. The TCRdist pipeline was used in a later analysis to assign CDR3 sequences and most-parsimonious VDJ recombination scenarios. In a later analysis, each TCR beta chain was defined by its CDR3 amino acid sequence together with its V-gene family, and reads without a unique V-gene family were excluded. To address suspected cross-contamination and a sequencing artifact, a later analysis removed some 620 highly shared, low-generation-probability nucleotide sequences. In a later analysis, a clonal expansion index was calculated for each public chain from normalized within-repertoire ranks of inferred template counts. In a later analysis, generation probabilities were computed using a VDJ recombination model fitted to out-of-frame rearrangements, and the results were checked against IGoR. In a later analysis, TCR-TCR, TCR-HLA and TCR-CMV co-occurrence was scored with hypergeometric tests, and a repertoire-size bias correction was applied to TCR pairs. A later analysis estimated false discovery rates by permuting HLA or CMV assignments 20 times. In a later analysis, co-occurring TCRs were grouped using DBSCAN, with TCRdist sequence similarity added in when clustering inside HLA-allele-positive subsets. Co-occurrence clustering excluded repertoires with fewer than 30,000 or more than 120,000 public chains, plus five with anomalous nucleotide sharing. TCRdb provides this immuneACCESS table in a form limited to in-frame rearrangements. Some clones are lacking; in checked studies, under half of them reflect an unresolved V gene, and why the rest are absent is not known. That table furnishes V, J and clone size, whereas the DNA furnished D and trimming. For this sample there are some 160,000 clones; 77% appear just once. The ten largest clones represent 1.6% of the sample.

The cohort comprised 550 to 700 healthy bone marrow donors. Cohort members were all nominally healthy when sampled, although unrecorded immune exposures were likely present. The donor was CMV seronegative and belonged to the group of 320 or so seronegative cohort members. A peripheral blood sample was provided by each donor, and peripheral blood mononuclear cells were used for TCR beta sequencing. The Qiagen DNeasy Blood Extraction Kit was used to extract genomic DNA from the blood cell samples. Here the chain combines TRBV27 and TRBJ2-3; the D gene is perhaps TRBD2, from 6 matching bases. The specimen sequenced was PBMCs. The source is a woman aged 25 to 39 in good health and CMV-seronegative. This receptor has the CDR3 CASRRGINGDTQYF. Read as DNA, the sequence is TGTGCCAGCAGGCGGGGTATCAATGGGGATACGCAGTATTTT.